Below, 6 T cell receptor beta chains from the same sample are listed, as sequenced in a study of OX40 agonist ivuxolimab in advanced cancers. Assay used: immunoSEQ multiplex PCR; TCRdb lists only in-frame clones, some missing. The table includes about 59,000 clones, 82% detected once. Specimen: CD4+ or CD8+ T cells sorted from blood, collected in a trial of the OX40 agonist ivuxolimab. All receptors come from an adult with an advanced solid tumor such as melanoma, head and neck, liver or kidney cancer.

The CDR3 DNA sequence: TGTGCCAGCAAATCCCAGGGGATGAGTCGCCAGAATCAGCCCCAGCATTTT. Amino acid sequence: CASKSQGMSRQNQPQHF. The chain is built from TRBV28 and TRBJ1-5; possible D gene TRBD1, 6 bases. Germline loops: CDR1 MDHEN, CDR2 SYDVKM. Trimming removed 7 bases at V and 4 bases at J, with 23 bases between. CDR3 size: 17 residues.

The J gene is TRBJ2-2, the V gene TRBV28, with D possibly being TRBD1 or TRBD2 (5 bases each). Trimming stripped 8 bases from V and 1 base from J, with 11 bases between. Germline-derived CDR1 and CDR2 are MDHEN and SYDVKM. The CDR3 totals 14 residues. The DNA of the CDR3 is TGTGCCAGCCAAGAGGGGCAGAACACCGGGGAGCTGTTTTTT. Its protein is CASQEGQNTGELFF.

This chain connects TRBV18 to TRBJ2-7; possible D gene TRBD1, 6 bases. The CDR3 has 15 amino acids. Deletions cut 5 bases from V and 4 bases from J, with 18 bases between. CDR1 is KGHSH and CDR2 is LQKENI in the germline V gene. The CDR3 here is CASSSGAGTPYEQYF. The CDR3 bases are TGTGCCAGCTCATCAGGGGCCGGGACACCTTACGAGCAGTACTTC.

V usage is TRBV14 and J usage is TRBJ2-7; a weak D match, TRBD1 (5 bases). The CDR3 totals 14 residues. Germline V gene lookup returns CDR1 SGHDN and CDR2 FVKESK. Trimming cost V 3 bases and J 13 bases, with 22 bases left between them. CDR3 DNA: TGTGCCAGCAGCCACCTTCCCGGTGGCAGGGCTCTCTACTTC. Residues: CASSHLPGGRALYF. Combining the CDR3 with reference TRBV14 and TRBJ2-7 gives the whole variable domain EAGVTQFPSHSVIEKGQTVTLRCDPISGHDNLYWYRRVMGKEIKFLLHFVKESKQDESGMPNNRFLAERTGGTYSTLKVQPAELEDSGVYFCASSHLPGGRALYFGPGTRLTVT.

CDR3 sequence (DNA): TGTGCCAGCAGTGAATGGGGGGAGGTAGGGAACACCGGGGAGCTGTTTTTT. The encoded protein is CASSEWGEVGNTGELFF. V gene TRBV2 combines with J gene TRBJ2-2; TRBD2 is a possible D gene (6 bases). The V end lost 2 bases, the J end lost 1 base, and 14 bases lay between the germline ends. This CDR3 is 17 amino acids long. The germline CDR1 and CDR2 sequences are SNHLY and FYNNEI.

This chain connects TRBV5-1 to TRBJ2-7, with D hard to call. CDR3 length: 14 residues. V lost 4 bases and J lost 6, with 17 bases in between. Germline assignment: CDR1 SGHRS and CDR2 YFSETQ. The CDR3 DNA is TGCGCCAGCAGCCTGGGCCTCGGGTTGGCCGAGCAGTACTTC. Protein sequence: CASSLGLGLAEQYF.